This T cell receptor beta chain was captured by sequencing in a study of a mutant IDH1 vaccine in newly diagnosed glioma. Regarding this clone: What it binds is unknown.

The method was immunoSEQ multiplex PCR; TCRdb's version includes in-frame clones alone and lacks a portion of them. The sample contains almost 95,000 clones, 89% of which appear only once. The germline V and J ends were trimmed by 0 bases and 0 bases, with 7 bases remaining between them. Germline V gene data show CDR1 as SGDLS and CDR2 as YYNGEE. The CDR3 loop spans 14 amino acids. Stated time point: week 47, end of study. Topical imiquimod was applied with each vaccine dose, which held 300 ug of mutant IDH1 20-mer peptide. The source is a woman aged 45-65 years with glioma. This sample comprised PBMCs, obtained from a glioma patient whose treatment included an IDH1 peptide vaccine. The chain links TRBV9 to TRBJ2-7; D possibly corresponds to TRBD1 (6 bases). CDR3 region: CASSVGGLSYEQYF. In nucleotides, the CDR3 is TGTGCCAGCAGCGTAGGGGGGCTCTCCTACGAGCAGTACTTC. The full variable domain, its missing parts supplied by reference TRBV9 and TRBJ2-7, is DSGVTQTPKHLITATGQRVTLRCSPRSGDLSVYWYQQSLDQGLQFLIQYYNGEERAKGNILERFSAQQFPDLHSELNLSSLELGDSALYFCASSVGGLSYEQYFGPGTRLTVT.